These T cell receptor beta chains were read from a single sample in a study of molecular identifiers for immune sequencing clone quantification. TCRdb re-derived calls from the PCR reads in MiXCR, one entry per CDR3 protein. The sample contains a few hundred thousand distinct CDR3 sequences, 20% to 25% of which appear only once. The sequenced sample consisted of naive CD8+ T cells from blood, with Jurkat cell RNA spiked in. The origin of the receptors is a human donor in good health. Some libraries in this study had Jurkat cell RNA spiked in. The CDR3 runs from the conserved cysteine through the conserved F or W. A D gene is named only where the DNA matches it firmly. Clone sizes are given selectively: once, few, many, or a class where the clone is expanded.

V gene	J gene	D gene	clone size	CDR3 length	CDR3 protein	CDR3 DNA
TRBV29-1	TRBJ2-7	TRBD1	NA	15	CSVEAIGQASYEQYF	TGCAGCGTTGAAGCGATTGGACAGGCATCCTACGAGCAGTACTTC
TRBV7-9	TRBJ2-7	TRBD1	NA	15	CASSFRGTGPYEQYF	TGTGCCAGCAGCTTTCGTGGGACAGGGCCATACGAGCAGTACTTC
TRBV7-6	TRBJ2-2	NA	few	18	CASSPNRPHGGGTGELFF	TGTGCCAGCAGCCCAAACCGACCCCACGGGGGCGGCACCGGGGAGCTGTTTTTT
TRBV4-1	TRBJ2-3	NA	NA	16	CASSQVGLEGTDTQYF	TGCGCCAGCAGCCAAGTTGGTCTAGAGGGCACAGATACGCAGTATTTT
TRBV28	TRBJ1-5	NA	many	13	CASKGLGNQPQHF	TGTGCCAGCAAGGGGTTGGGCAATCAGCCCCAGCATTTT
TRBV6-5	TRBJ2-7	NA	many	17	CASSARPGTYSSYEQYF	TGTGCCAGCAGTGCTCGCCCCGGGACGTACAGCTCCTACGAGCAGTACTTC
TRBV2	TRBJ2-3	TRBD1	few	17	CASTAGPTGESTDTQYF	TGTGCCAGCACCGCAGGACCCACAGGGGAAAGCACAGATACGCAGTATTTT
TRBV2	TRBJ2-7	NA	NA	13	CATRGYVSYEQCF	TGTGCCACTCGGGGGTACGTCAGCTACGAGCAGTGCTTC
TRBV14	TRBJ2-3	NA	many	14	CASSHEGGTDTQYF	TGTGCCAGCAGCCATGAGGGAGGCACAGATACGCAGTATTTT
TRBV20-1	TRBJ2-7	TRBD2	NA	13	CSARGLAFYEQYF	TGCAGTGCTAGAGGACTAGCCTTCTACGAGCAGTACTTC
TRBV5-6	TRBJ1-1	NA	many	16	CASSLDNQFYDTEAFF	TGTGCCAGCAGCTTGGATAATCAGTTTTATGACACTGAAGCTTTCTTT
TRBV9	TRBJ2-5	NA	few	14	CASTVGGNEETQYF	TGTGCCAGCACTGTGGGCGGCAATGAAGAGACCCAGTACTTC
TRBV20-1	TRBJ2-7	NA	NA	16	CSAPRSGATVSYEQYF	TGCAGTGCACCCCGGTCCGGGGCGACAGTTTCCTACGAGCAGTACTTC
TRBV13	TRBJ2-7	NA	many	12	CASSARVHEQYF	TGTGCCAGCAGCGCGAGGGTCCACGAGCAGTACTTC
TRBV29-1	TRBJ1-2	TRBD1	many	13	CSVRMVIQGDYTF	TGCAGCGTTAGGATGGTGATACAGGGGGACTACACCTTC
TRBV9	TRBJ2-7	NA	NA	15	CASSVEGLSGCEQYF	TGTGCCAGCAGCGTAGAGGGCCTATCGGGTTGCGAGCAGTACTTC
TRBV5-5	TRBJ2-5	NA	many	14	CASSGPTDQETQYF	TGTGCCAGCAGCGGCCCGACAGACCAAGAGACCCAGTACTTC
TRBV2	TRBJ1-5	NA	many	13	CASSDPPNQPQHF	TGTGCCAGCAGTGACCCACCCAATCAGCCCCAGCATTTT
TRBV12-3/TRBV12-4	TRBJ2-7	NA	NA	14	CASSSGIASYEQYF	TGTGCCAGCAGTTCAGGGATAGCCTCCTACGAGCAGTACTTC
TRBV28	TRBJ2-5	TRBD1	many	15	CASSFIMDRGETQYF	TGTGCCAGCAGTTTCATCATGGACAGGGGGGAGACCCAGTACTTC
TRBV23-1	TRBJ2-6	TRBD1	many	20	CASSQFSRSGGISGANVLTF	TGCGCCAGCAGTCAATTCTCCCGGTCAGGGGGCATTTCTGGGGCCAACGTCCTGACTTTC
TRBV11-2	TRBJ2-1	NA	NA	13	CASSLDLRGWQFF	TGTGCCAGCAGCTTAGACCTGCGGGGCTGGCAGTTCTTC
TRBV27	TRBJ2-7	NA	many	13	CASSLQVGHEQYF	TGTGCCAGCAGTTTACAGGTAGGGCACGAGCAGTACTTC
TRBV11-2	TRBJ2-7	TRBD1	few	15	CASSLNLGQTYEQYF	TGTGCCAGCAGTTTAAATTTGGGACAGACCTACGAGCAGTACTTC
TRBV20-1	TRBJ2-3	TRBD2	many	17	CSASEIKTSRSTDTQYF	TGCAGTGCTTCCGAAATAAAGACTAGCCGTAGCACAGATACGCAGTATTTT
TRBV9	TRBJ2-1	NA	few	16	CASSVGGGGSYNEQFF	TGTGCCAGCAGCGTAGGCGGCGGGGGCAGCTACAATGAGCAGTTCTTC
TRBV7-7	TRBJ1-1	NA	few	16	CASSRGDRRVNTEAFF	TGTGCCAGCAGCCGGGGGGATAGGCGAGTGAACACTGAAGCTTTCTTT
TRBV5-5	TRBJ2-5	NA	many	16	CASSSRGRTNQETQYF	TGTGCCAGCAGCTCTAGGGGACGTACGAACCAAGAGACCCAGTACTTC
TRBV12-3/TRBV12-4	TRBJ2-4	TRBD1	many	16	CASTPDRDRAKNIQYF	TGTGCCAGCACCCCTGACAGGGATCGGGCCAAAAACATTCAGTACTTC
TRBV29-1	TRBJ1-2	NA	many	10	CSVDDYGYTF	TGCAGCGTTGATGACTATGGCTACACCTTC
TRBV28	TRBJ1-1	NA	many	15	CASSLFEAAYTEAFF	TGTGCCAGCAGTCTCTTTGAGGCCGCGTACACTGAAGCTTTCTTT
TRBV4-3	TRBJ2-2	TRBD1	few	16	CASSQEATGGTGELFF	TGCGCCAGCAGCCAAGAGGCGACAGGGGGAACCGGGGAGCTGTTTTTT
TRBV28	TRBJ1-1	TRBD1	few	13	CASGQGLTTEAFF	TGTGCCAGTGGACAGGGCTTGACCACTGAAGCTTTCTTT
TRBV30	TRBJ2-1	TRBD2	many	13	CARRELANNEQFF	TGTGCCCGGCGGGAACTAGCGAACAATGAGCAGTTCTTC
TRBV29-1	TRBJ2-7	NA	few	13	CSVVALSSYEQYF	TGCAGCGTTGTGGCTCTAAGCTCCTACGAGCAGTACTTC
TRBV6-1	TRBJ2-1	NA	few	11	CASSEVGEQFF	TGTGCCAGCAGTGAAGTCGGGGAGCAGTTCTTC
TRBV27	TRBJ2-5	NA	NA	17	CASRPLRAGSFQETQYF	TGTGCCAGCAGGCCCCTGCGAGCGGGCAGTTTCCAAGAGACCCAGTACTTC
TRBV15	TRBJ2-1	NA	NA	14	CATSRPTSLNEQFF	TGTGCCACCAGCAGACCCACTAGCCTCAATGAGCAGTTCTTC
TRBV15	TRBJ2-7	NA	NA	14	CATSTRQNNHEQYF	TGTGCCACCAGCACTAGGCAGAACAACCACGAGCAGTACTTC
TRBV7-8	TRBJ1-1	TRBD1	many	15	CASSLGQGASAEAFF	TGTGCCAGCAGCTTGGGACAGGGGGCATCGGCTGAAGCTTTCTTT
TRBV6-5	TRBJ1-3	NA	NA	15	CASSYDMNSGNTIYF	TGTGCCAGCAGTTATGATATGAACTCTGGAAACACCATATATTTT
TRBV5-3	TRBJ2-7	TRBD2	NA	15	CASSYGTSGGYEQYF	TGTGCCAGCAGCTACGGGACTAGCGGGGGCTACGAGCAGTACTTC
TRBV7-7	TRBJ2-3	NA	NA	16	CASSLGMGSSTDTQYF	TGTGCCAGCAGCTTAGGGATGGGGTCTAGCACAGATACGCAGTATTTT
TRBV28	TRBJ1-3	NA	once	14	CASSRLGSGSTIYF	TGTGCCAGCTCCCGTCTGGGGTCTGGAAGCACCATATATTTT
TRBV6-5	TRBJ2-3	NA	few	14	CASSSDARVDTQYF	TGTGCCAGCAGTTCGGACGCCAGGGTTGATACGCAGTATTTT
TRBV7-9	TRBJ1-6	TRBD1	NA	15	CASSLAQGVNSPLHF	TGTGCCAGCAGCTTAGCACAGGGGGTAAATTCACCCCTCCACTTT
TRBV29-1	TRBJ2-1	NA	many	12	CSVEWGDDEQFF	TGCAGCGTCGAGTGGGGGGATGATGAGCAGTTCTTC
TRBV21-1	TRBJ1-3	NA	few	16	CASIPGQGRFGNTIYF	TGTGCCAGCATCCCGGGACAGGGTCGTTTTGGAAACACCATATATTTT
TRBV29-1	TRBJ2-3	TRBD2	many	16	CSVERQGGLVTDTQYF	TGCAGCGTTGAAAGGCAGGGAGGGTTGGTCACAGATACGCAGTATTTT
TRBV7-9	TRBJ2-3	NA	NA	14	CASSEDLRTDAQYF	TGTGCCAGCAGCGAGGACCTCCGCACAGATGCGCAGTATTTT
TRBV5-6	TRBJ2-1	NA	few	15	CASSLIRGVYNEQFF	TGTGCCAGCAGCCTCATCCGCGGAGTCTACAATGAGCAGTTCTTC
TRBV25-1	TRBJ2-1	NA	many	13	CASSVSTVNEQFF	TGTGCCAGCAGTGTCTCGACAGTCAATGAGCAGTTCTTC
TRBV7-2	TRBJ2-4	TRBD2	once	18	CASSQEILATIAKDIQYF	TGTGCCAGCAGCCAAGAAATACTAGCGACCATAGCCAAAGACATTCAGTACTTC
TRBV12-3/TRBV12-4	TRBJ1-4	TRBD1	NA	13	CASSTQGDEKLFF	TGTGCCAGCAGTACCCAGGGGGATGAAAAACTGTTTTTT